A single sample is the source of the 10 T cell receptor beta chains below, sequenced in a study of shared clonotypes between healthy human individuals. Only in-frame clones appear in the TCRdb table, and some are missing; sequencing was by immunoSEQ multiplex PCR. This sample has some 500,000 clones, with 90% to 96% found just once. The sample comprised naive CD4+ T cells sorted from blood. Subset: CD45RA+ positively selected. These TCRs come from a woman in her 30s in good health.

This clone was seen just once. The genes are TRBV10-3 and TRBJ2-1, with a tentative D call TRBD2 (6 bases). Trimming shortened V by 4 bases and J by 6 bases, and 16 bases separated the two germline ends. Germline CDR1 ENHRY, CDR2 SYGVKD. This CDR3 has 15 residues. DNA for the CDR3: TGTGCCATCAGTGTGGGCGGGAAAGCAAGCAATGAGCAGTTCTTC. It translates to CAISVGGKASNEQFF.

The chain uses TRBV9 and TRBJ2-5; D not certain. The germline V gene has CDR1 SGDLS and CDR2 YYNGEE. The CDR3 covers 13 residues. Trimming left V 0 bases short and J 5 bases short, with 8 bases between. CDR3 in amino acids: CASSVGLRETQYF. Here the CDR3 DNA reads TGTGCCAGCAGCGTAGGGTTGCGGGAGACCCAGTACTTC. Combining the CDR3 with reference TRBV9 and TRBJ2-5 gives the whole variable domain DSGVTQTPKHLITATGQRVTLRCSPRSGDLSVYWYQQSLDQGLQFLIQYYNGEERAKGNILERFSAQQFPDLHSELNLSSLELGDSALYFCASSVGLRETQYFGPGTRLLVL.

The genes are TRBV5-1 and TRBJ2-2; possibly TRBD2 for D (6 bases). Trimming removed 0 bases at V and 6 bases at J, with 12 bases between. Germline assignment: CDR1 SGHRS and CDR2 YFSETQ. CDR3 length: 15 amino acids. Here the CDR3 DNA reads TGCGCCAGCAGCTTGGAACGCGGGGTTGCCGGGGAGCTGTTTTTT. Translated: CASSLERGVAGELFF. Using reference TRBV5-1 and TRBJ2-2 for the parts outside the CDR3, the full variable domain is KAGVTQTPRYLIKTRGQQVTLSCSPISGHRSVSWYQQTPGQGLQFLFEYFSETQRNKGNFPGRFSGRQFSNSRSEMNVSTLELGDSALYLCASSLERGVAGELFFGEGSRLTVL.

This clone has only one observation. The chain employs TRBV28 and TRBJ1-4; D unclear. The CDR3 is 16 residues long. Germline loops: CDR1 MDHEN, CDR2 SYDVKM. Trimming cost V 4 bases and J 0 bases, with 12 bases left between them. The CDR3 is CASSSRAYPTNEKLFF. CDR3 coding DNA: TGTGCCAGCAGTTCCCGGGCCTACCCAACTAATGAAAAACTGTTTTTT.

The J gene is TRBJ2-1, the V gene TRBV9; 14 bases fit TRBD2. Per germline, CDR1 SGDLS and CDR2 YYNGEE. This CDR3 has 17 residues. With V trimmed by 3 bases and J by 2 bases, 4 bases remained unmatched. This CDR3 reads CASSEGTSGGTYNEQFF. The CDR3 nucleotides read TGTGCCAGCAGCGAGGGGACTAGCGGGGGAACCTACAATGAGCAGTTCTTC.

The CDR3 region has the DNA TGTGCCAGCAGGAGCGACAGTAAAAATCAGCCCCAGCATTTT. Residues: CASRSDSKNQPQHF. The V gene is TRBV28, the J gene TRBJ1-5, with D tentatively TRBD1 (5 bases). The V and J ends lost 6 bases and 4 bases respectively, with 13 bases between them. CDR1 and CDR2 (germline): MDHEN, SYDVKM. The CDR3 consists of 14 residues.

This rearrangement joins TRBV5-4 to TRBJ2-7, with D uncertain. The CDR3 totals 14 residues. Deletions cut 0 bases from V and 7 bases from J, with 14 bases between. The V gene's germline CDR1 is SGHNT and CDR2 YYREEE (reference sequence). The CDR3 nucleotides are TGTGCCAGCAGCTTGGAAACGGCTAGGCCTGAGCAGTACTTC. As protein: CASSLETARPEQYF. Full variable domain (rest looked up from reference TRBV5-4 and TRBJ2-7): ETGVTQSPTHLIKTRGQQVTLRCSSQSGHNTVSWYQQALGQGPQFIFQYYREEENGRGNFPPRFSGLQFPNYSSELNVNALELDDSALYLCASSLETARPEQYFGPGTRLTVT.

The genes are TRBV28 and TRBJ1-2; maybe TRBD1 (6 bases). The CDR3 loop spans 15 amino acids. Germline CDR1 MDHEN, CDR2 SYDVKM. V lost 6 bases and J 4 bases, leaving 18 bases between the germline ends. This CDR3 is CASSLGGGGIYGYTF. DNA of the CDR3: TGTGCCAGCAGCTTAGGAGGGGGGGGCATCTATGGCTACACCTTC.

This sequence joins TRBV19 and TRBJ2-7, with D possibly being TRBD2 (5 bases). The CDR3 length is 15 residues. The germline gives CDR1 LNHDA, CDR2 SQIVND (reference sequence). V lost 5 bases and J 2 bases, leaving 16 bases between the germline ends. The CDR3 coding sequence is TGTGCCAGTAGTCTTCGGGCGGGCCCTACCTACGAGCAGTACTTC. This encodes CASSLRAGPTYEQYF.

This chain links TRBV7-9 with TRBJ2-7; weak D call: TRBD2 (5 bases). V was trimmed by 6 bases and J by 2 bases, leaving 14 bases between them. This CDR3 comprises 14 residues. Germline V lookup: CDR1 SEHNR, CDR2 FQNEAQ (reference sequence). The CDR3 DNA reads as TGTGCCAGCAGGGAAGGTAGCGTCGCCTACGAGCAGTACTTC. Its protein is CASREGSVAYEQYF.